This T cell receptor (beta chain) was found in a study of blood T cell repertoires in COVID-19. Study details: Material from acute and convalescent COVID-19 was sourced from the United States, Italy and Spain. Sources were T cells, B-cell-depleted T cells, or PBMCs; the material itself was cDNA or gDNA.

The junction had 5 bases not matched to a gene; V was cut back by 0 bases and J by 9 bases. This CDR3 comprises 14 residues. Germline loops: CDR1 SGHRS, CDR2 YFSETQ. Per the original methods: Estimated nucleated cell counts came from reference gene primer amplification. TCRdb's table, derived via immunoSEQ multiplex PCR, lists solely in-frame clones and lacks some. The V and J calls and clone size are taken from that table; D and trimming were inferred from the DNA. The repertoire holds about 52,000 clones, with approximately 84% as singletons. Sequencing was carried out using peripheral blood. This chain uses TRBV5-1 with TRBJ2-1; 8 bases are shared with TRBD2. The receptor was isolated from a human donor with active COVID-19. The donor label of this sample is uncertain. DNA of the CDR3: TGCGCCAGCAGCTTGGCCGGGACTAGACTTGAGCAGTTCTTC. Translation gives CASSLAGTRLEQFF. Filled out from reference TRBV5-1 and TRBJ2-1, the complete variable domain reads KAGVTQTPRYLIKTRGQQVTLSCSPISGHRSVSWYQQTPGQGLQFLFEYFSETQRNKGNFPGRFSGRQFSNSRSEMNVSTLELGDSALYLCASSLAGTRLEQFFGPGTRLTVL.